Listed below are T cell receptor beta chains from one sample, sequenced in a study of cytomegalovirus exposure and HLA in healthy donors. The repertoire was sequenced with immunoSEQ multiplex PCR; TCRdb's copy has only in-frame clones and lacks some. The sample yields some 98,000 clones, approximately 71% seen once. Sequencing was performed on PBMCs. Receptors originate from a female donor in good health and CMV-seronegative. CDR3s leave out the opening cysteine and the closing phenylalanine or tryptophan.

j_gene | v_gene | CDR3aa
TRBJ2-7 | TRBV7-2 | ASSLGLASTYEQY
TRBJ1-1 | TRBV4-1 | ASSQKALNTEAF
TRBJ1-5 | TRBV5-1 | ASSLAGEGGNQPQH
TRBJ2-1 | TRBV2 | ASFGVAYNEQF
TRBJ2-7 | TRBV5-1 | ASSATLH
TRBJ1-6 | TRBV7-9 | ASGPQGGNSPLH
TRBJ2-7 | TRBV7-9 | AAQGQGVDEQY
TRBJ2-7 | TRBV6-4 | ASSDSKAGLFYEQY
TRBJ2-3 | TRBV19 | ASSTPSGGLSTDTQY
TRBJ1-5 | TRBV28 | ASHTGGKQPQH
TRBJ1-2 | TRBV5-1 | ASSLAGTGSPLYGYT
TRBJ1-3 | TRBV10-3 | VLRGDGNTIY
TRBJ2-2 | TRBV27 | ASSRGTGELF
TRBJ2-1 | TRBV21-1 | ASRDRGKNEQF
TRBJ2-7 | TRBV18 | ASSPGLVNEQY
TRBJ2-3 | TRBV5-4 | ASSTGSLTDTQY
TRBJ1-6 | TRBV6-1 | ASSEPERTYNSPLH
TRBJ1-2 | TRBV7-9 | ASSLQQGYGYT
TRBJ2-2 | TRBV5-6 | ASSLFLGTGNTGELF
TRBJ2-3 | TRBV5-1 | ASSLGSAVRNTQY
TRBJ1-2 | TRBV28 | ASRETGVYGYT
TRBJ1-1 | TRBV19 | ASSIGHRGMNTEAF
TRBJ2-7 | TRBV4-3 | ASSQVTSGAYEQY
TRBJ2-5 | TRBV5-1 | ASSFEGARQETQY
TRBJ2-5 | TRBV27 | ASSLYRNLGATRAETQY
TRBJ2-7 | TRBV5-1 | ASSLFLGQGIYEQY
TRBJ2-7 | TRBV30 | AGRGNAYEQY
TRBJ2-5 | TRBV7-7 | ASSGRDRQETQY
TRBJ2-5 | TRBV30 | AWSGPPGQKETQY
TRBJ2-3 | TRBV10-1 | ASSDSGLGAQY
TRBJ1-1 | TRBV4-1 | ASSYQNAEAF
TRBJ2-3 | TRBV7-3 | SSSLIAGGSTDTQY
TRBJ1-2 | TRBV6-5 | ASSQRQGVSLGYT
TRBJ2-7 | TRBV4-1 | ASSQDPDREYEQY
TRBJ2-7 | TRBV29-1 | SVEPIPGSTRYEQY
TRBJ1-2 | TRBV5-1 | ASSPGPSGGHGYT
TRBJ2-2 | TRBV18 | ASSLSYRGTGELF
TRBJ1-1 | TRBV18 | ASSPQGGADTEAF
TRBJ2-7 | TRBV9 | ASSVAASGSYEQY
TRBJ2-7 | TRBV5-1 | ASSLGASDEQY
TRBJ1-2 | TRBV5-1 | ASRVLNYGYT
TRBJ2-7 | TRBV13 | ASSFPTETYEQY
TRBJ2-5 | TRBV19 | ASSKGLAGTETQY
TRBJ2-6 | TRBV2 | ASALRGYGANVLT
TRBJ1-1 | TRBV11-1 | ASSSPLGLGRLNTEAF
TRBJ1-1 | TRBV11-2 | ASSFPLGQMNTEAF
TRBJ1-1 | TRBV19 | AGSIDRGHTEAF
TRBJ2-7 | TRBV27 | ASSSSRTFSSYEQY
TRBJ2-1 | TRBV6-1 | ASRGQPLSNEQF
TRBJ1-2 | TRBV6-6 | ASRPWEGGNYGYT
TRBJ1-5 | TRBV27 | ASSSGLSNQPQH
TRBJ1-4 | TRBV27 | ASSYRRDFNEKLF
TRBJ2-3 | TRBV5-1 | ASSEGDTTDTQY